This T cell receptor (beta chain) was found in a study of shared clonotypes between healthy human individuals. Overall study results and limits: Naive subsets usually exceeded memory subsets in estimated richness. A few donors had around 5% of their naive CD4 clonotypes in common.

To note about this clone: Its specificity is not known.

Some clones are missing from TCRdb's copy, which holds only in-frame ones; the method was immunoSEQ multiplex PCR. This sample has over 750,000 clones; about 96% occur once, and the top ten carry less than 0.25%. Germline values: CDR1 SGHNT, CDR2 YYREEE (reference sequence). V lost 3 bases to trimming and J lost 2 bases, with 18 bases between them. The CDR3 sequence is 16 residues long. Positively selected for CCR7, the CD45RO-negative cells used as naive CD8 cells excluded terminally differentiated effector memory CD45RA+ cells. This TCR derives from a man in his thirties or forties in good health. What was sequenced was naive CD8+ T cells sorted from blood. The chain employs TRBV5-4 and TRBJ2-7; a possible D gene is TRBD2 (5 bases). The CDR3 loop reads CASSSPQEASPYEQYF. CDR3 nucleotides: TGTGCCAGCAGCTCACCCCAGGAGGCCTCGCCCTACGAGCAGTACTTC.